These 27 T cell receptor beta chains were sequenced from one sample in a study of OX40 agonist ivuxolimab in advanced cancers. Produced via immunoSEQ multiplex PCR; TCRdb's table is partial and in-frame only. Of 14,000 to 15,000 clones listed, 65% to 75% were seen once; the top ten hold around 29%. Sample: CD4+ or CD8+ T cells sorted from blood, taken in a trial of the OX40 agonist ivuxolimab. These receptors were taken from an adult with an advanced solid tumor such as melanoma, head and neck, liver or kidney cancer.

The rearrangement joins TRBV30 to TRBJ1-4; a weak D match, TRBD1 (5 bases). V lost 2 bases and J 8 bases, leaving 18 bases between the germline ends. CDR3 length equals 15 residues. CDR1 and CDR2 from the germline V gene are GTSNPN and SVGIG (reference sequence). CDR3 residues: CAWSLCGQGREKLFF. The CDR3 region has the DNA TGTGCCTGGAGTCTATGTGGGCAGGGCCGGGAAAAACTGTTTTTT.

The chain combines TRBV6-1 with TRBJ2-6; D is unclear. CDR1 and CDR2 (germline): MNHNS, SASEGT. The CDR3 is 18 amino acids. The germline V and J ends were trimmed by 4 bases and 5 bases, with 21 bases remaining between them. CDR3 DNA: TGTGCCAGCAGTGCTCATCAGTGGGAACAAAGTCGGGCCAACGTCCTGACTTTC. This codes for CASSAHQWEQSRANVLTF.

This clone is termed large. The rearrangement joins TRBV4-1 to TRBJ2-7, with no clear D. CDR1 is MGHRA and CDR2 is YSYEKL in the germline V gene. Trimming stripped 4 bases from V and 2 bases from J, with 9 bases between. This CDR3 is 13 amino acids long. In DNA, the CDR3 is TGCGCCAGCAGCCCCTACACGACCTACGAGCAGTACTTC. Protein sequence: CASSPYTTYEQYF.

This chain joins TRBV19 and TRBJ2-3; 7 nucleotides agree with TRBD1. Germline V CDR1 and CDR2: LNHDA, SQIVND (reference sequence). Trimming cost V 4 bases and J 2 bases; bases outside gene matches: 9. This CDR3 has 16 residues. The CDR3 nucleotides are TGTGCCAGTAGTACCCGACAGGGTCGGCTCACAGATACGCAGTATTTT. Translated: CASSTRQGRLTDTQYF.

V gene TRBV27 combines with J gene TRBJ1-1; a possible D gene is TRBD1 (5 bases). V lost 2 bases to trimming and J lost 3 bases, with 7 bases between them. CDR3 size: 13 residues. Germline V CDR1 and CDR2: MNHEY, SMNVEV (reference sequence). CDR3: CASSLGTHTEAFF. The CDR3 DNA sequence: TGTGCCAGCAGTTTAGGGACCCACACTGAAGCTTTCTTT.

Concerning this clone: A read error is possible here, since a much larger clone lies one base away. Other DNA sequences in the sample encode the same CDR3. The chain is built from TRBV28 and TRBJ2-3; no clear D gene. Germline lookup yields CDR1 MDHEN and CDR2 SYDVKM. The CDR3 runs to 14 residues. V was cut by 3 bases and J by 1 base, with 8 bases left in between. CDR3 residues: CASSFVAGTDTQYF. In nucleotides, the CDR3 is TGTGCCAGCAGTTTCGTTGCGGGCACAGATACGCAGTATTTT.

This chain connects TRBV7-9 to TRBJ1-5; D is uncertain. Trimming removed 2 bases at V and 6 bases at J, with 5 bases between. The CDR3 length is 12 residues. The germline V gene encodes CDR1 SEHNR and CDR2 FQNEAQ (reference sequence). CDR3 bases: TGTGCCAGCAGCTTACCCGGTCAGCCCCAGCATTTT. Translated, it gives CASSLPGQPQHF. Complete variable domain (other parts from reference TRBV7-9 and TRBJ1-5): DTGVSQNPRHKITKRGQNVTFRCDPISEHNRLYWYRQTLGQGPEFLTYFQNEAQLEKSRLLSDRFSAERPKGSFSTLEIQRTEQGDSAMYLCASSLPGQPQHFGDGTRLSIL.

The chain joins TRBV7-6 to TRBJ2-7; D unclear. The CDR3 has 13 amino acids. V was trimmed by 4 bases and J by 6 bases, leaving 13 bases between them. The germline CDR1 and CDR2 sequences are SGHVS and FNYEAQ. This chain's CDR3 is CASSSRGPGEQYF. As DNA, the CDR3 is TGTGCCAGCAGCTCCAGAGGACCCGGCGAGCAGTACTTC.

The genes are TRBV7-8 and TRBJ2-3; 8 positions match TRBD2. With 4 bases clipped from V and 1 base from J, the junction kept 10 bases outside the gene matches. CDR3 length equals 17 residues. Germline loops: CDR1 SGHVS, CDR2 FQNEAQ. The CDR3 sequence is CASSSRQRESGTDTQYF. The CDR3 coding sequence is TGTGCCAGCAGCTCTCGTCAGCGGGAGTCAGGCACAGATACGCAGTATTTT.

This clone occurred once. This chain links TRBV7-9 with TRBJ2-3; 12 nucleotides align to TRBD2. There are 17 residues in the CDR3. Unmatched junction bases numbered 9, after V lost 2 bases and J lost 6 bases. The V gene's germline CDR1 is SEHNR and CDR2 FQNEAQ (reference sequence). The CDR3 DNA reads TGTGCCAGCAGCTTAATGTTTTCTAGCGGGAGGGTTGATACGCAGTATTTT. This translates into CASSLMFSSGRVDTQYF.

A word on this clone: Other DNA sequences within the sample encode an identical CDR3. This chain connects TRBV7-9 to TRBJ2-3, with D maybe TRBD1 (6 bases). The ends were cut back, 6 bases at V and 0 bases at J, with 13 bases in the middle. Germline lookup yields CDR1 SEHNR and CDR2 FQNEAQ (reference sequence). The CDR3 consists of 15 residues. CDR3 sequence reads: CASSPTGISTDTQYF. The CDR3 DNA is TGTGCCAGCAGTCCTACAGGGATAAGCACAGATACGCAGTATTTT.

V gene TRBV27 combines with J gene TRBJ2-3, with 10 bases lining up with TRBD2. The CDR3 length is 19 residues. J lost 0 bases, V lost 0 bases, and 9 bases had no gene match. Germline-derived CDR1 and CDR2 are MNHEY and SMNVEV (reference sequence). CDR3 nucleotides: TGTGCCAGCAGTTTATCCATCAGCGGGAGGGCCCATAGCACAGATACGCAGTATTTT. It encodes CASSLSISGRAHSTDTQYF.

This chain joins TRBV10-2 and TRBJ2-1; 9 bases are a match to TRBD2. Germline CDR1 WSHSY, CDR2 SAAADI. The CDR3 consists of 17 residues. V shed 6 bases, J shed 4 bases, and the junction held 13 bases outside the gene matches. In DNA, the CDR3 is TGCGCCAGCAGAGGTGTAGTAGCGGGAGAGAAGTACAATGAGCAGTTCTTC. Its translation: CASRGVVAGEKYNEQFF.

The CDR3 sequence is CASGGTSGYNEQFF. CDR3 nucleotides: TGCGCCAGCGGGGGGACTAGCGGTTACAATGAGCAGTTCTTC. The chain has TRBV5-1 and TRBJ2-1, with 11 bases aligning to TRBD2. Unmatched junction bases numbered 4, after V lost 7 bases and J lost 4 bases. Per the germline V gene, CDR1 is SGHRS and CDR2 is YFSETQ. The CDR3 runs to 14 residues.

Only a few counts were recorded for this clone. This chain uses TRBV11-2 with TRBJ2-7; unclear D gene. Germline V gene lookup returns CDR1 SGHAT and CDR2 FQNNGV. Trimming removed 3 bases at V and 0 bases at J, with 12 bases between. The CDR3 is made up of 15 amino acids. CDR3 loop: CASSFTQTYSYEQYF. The CDR3 DNA reads TGTGCCAGCAGCTTTACTCAGACTTACTCCTACGAGCAGTACTTC.

This sequence joins TRBV9 and TRBJ2-7, with D perhaps given as TRBD1 or TRBD2 (5 bases each). This CDR3 contains 14 residues. Per the germline V gene, CDR1 is SGDLS and CDR2 is YYNGEE. Trimming stripped 0 bases from V and 3 bases from J, with 10 bases between. The CDR3 protein is CASSVAAGSYEQYF. The DNA of the CDR3 is TGTGCCAGCAGCGTAGCTGCAGGGAGCTACGAGCAGTACTTC.

This sequence joins TRBV19 and TRBJ1-3; a possible D gene is TRBD1 (6 bases). V lost 5 bases, J lost 0 bases, and 17 bases lay in between. The CDR3 totals 17 residues. From germline, CDR1 is LNHDA and CDR2 SQIVND (reference sequence). This CDR3 reads CASSLREGVYSGNTIYF. CDR3 sequence (DNA): TGTGCCAGTAGTCTCCGGGAGGGGGTATACTCTGGAAACACCATATATTTT.

The V gene is TRBV6-4, the J gene TRBJ2-1; possible D gene TRBD2, 5 bases. V lost 3 bases, J lost 2 bases, and 14 bases lay in between. The CDR3 spans 16 residues. Germline assignment: CDR1 MRHNA and CDR2 SNTAGT. As DNA, the CDR3 is TGTGCCAGCAGTGATTCGTTTATAGCGCCCTACAATGAGCAGTTCTTC. Translation: CASSDSFIAPYNEQFF.

This chain connects TRBV7-6 to TRBJ1-1; maybe TRBD1 (6 bases). Germline V gene data show CDR1 as SGHVS and CDR2 as FNYEAQ. V was cut by 6 bases and J by 4 bases, with 12 bases left in between. This CDR3 has 13 residues. This CDR3 is CASSLQGGTEAFF. The CDR3 DNA sequence: TGTGCCAGCAGTCTACAGGGCGGCACTGAAGCTTTCTTT.

This clone showed up just a few times. The chain recombines TRBV21-1 with TRBJ1-5; the table's TRBD1 call for D was not verified on the DNA. TRBV21-1 constitutes a pseudogene. This CDR3 is 14 amino acids long. The CDR3 reads CASSKGQGNQPQHF. The CDR3, as DNA: TGTGCCAGCAGCAAGGGACAGGGCAATCAGCCCCAGCATTTT.

This rearrangement joins TRBV19 to TRBJ2-3; no clear D. Trimming removed 1 base at V and 3 bases at J, with 8 bases between. Germline lookup yields CDR1 LNHDA and CDR2 SQIVND (reference sequence). This CDR3 has 14 residues. CDR3: CASSIGPFTDTQYF. For the CDR3, the DNA is TGTGCCAGTAGTATAGGGCCCTTTACAGATACGCAGTATTTT.

V gene TRBV11-1 combines with J gene TRBJ2-1; D ambiguous. Germline values: CDR1 SGHAT, CDR2 FQDESV (reference sequence). Trimming removed 3 bases from V and 0 bases from J, with 15 bases in between. The CDR3 extends over 17 amino acids. CDR3 nucleotide sequence: TGTGCCAGCAGCTTCGGCAACCTCCGTTTCTCCTACAATGAGCAGTTCTTC. Amino acids: CASSFGNLRFSYNEQFF.

This sequence joins TRBV4-1 and TRBJ2-6; 8 bases map to TRBD1. The CDR3 sequence is 17 residues long. Germline V gene sequence: CDR1 MGHRA, CDR2 YSYEKL. V lost 1 base to trimming and J lost 3 bases; unmatched junction nucleotides: 5. CDR3 in amino acids: CASSQAQGAGGANVLTF. Here the CDR3 DNA reads TGCGCCAGCAGCCAAGCCCAGGGGGCTGGTGGGGCCAACGTCCTGACTTTC.

The rearrangement links TRBV5-1 to TRBJ2-5; D perhaps matches TRBD2 (5 bases). CDR3 length equals 14 residues. With 3 bases removed from V and 4 bases from J, the gap between germline ends came to 13 bases. From germline, CDR1 is SGHRS and CDR2 YFSETQ. The chain's CDR3 is CASSSNLAGETQYF. The CDR3, as DNA: TGCGCCAGCAGCTCGAACTTGGCGGGAGAGACCCAGTACTTC.

Turning to this clone: At the DNA level, this CDR3 is encoded by other sequences in the same sample as well. The chain uses TRBV5-8 and TRBJ2-6; no clear D gene. The CDR3 runs to 18 residues. CDR1 and CDR2 (germline): SGHTS, YDEGEE. Trimming took off 0 bases at V and 0 bases at J, with 13 bases between the two ends. The CDR3 DNA is TGTGCCAGCAGCTTGGTGGCAAGAGTACTCTCTGGGGCCAACGTCCTGACTTTC. This encodes CASSLVARVLSGANVLTF.

This clone was found once. V gene TRBV30 combines with J gene TRBJ2-2, with D possibly matching TRBD1 (6 bases). The V gene's germline CDR1 is GTSNPN and CDR2 SVGIG (reference sequence). With 3 bases removed from V and 0 bases from J, the gap between germline ends came to 8 bases. The CDR3 is made up of 14 amino acids. As DNA, the CDR3 is TGTGCCTGGAGGGGGGCAGCGAACACCGGGGAGCTGTTTTTT. Residues: CAWRGAANTGELFF.

The chain joins TRBV4-3 to TRBJ1-2; TRBD1 matches at 9 bases. There are 14 residues in the CDR3. Unmatched junction bases numbered 5, after V lost 3 bases and J lost 6 bases. Germline V gene lookup returns CDR1 LGHNA and CDR2 YSLEER. CDR3: CASSHTGTGNGYTF. The CDR3 DNA is TGCGCCAGCAGCCACACCGGGACAGGGAATGGCTACACCTTC.